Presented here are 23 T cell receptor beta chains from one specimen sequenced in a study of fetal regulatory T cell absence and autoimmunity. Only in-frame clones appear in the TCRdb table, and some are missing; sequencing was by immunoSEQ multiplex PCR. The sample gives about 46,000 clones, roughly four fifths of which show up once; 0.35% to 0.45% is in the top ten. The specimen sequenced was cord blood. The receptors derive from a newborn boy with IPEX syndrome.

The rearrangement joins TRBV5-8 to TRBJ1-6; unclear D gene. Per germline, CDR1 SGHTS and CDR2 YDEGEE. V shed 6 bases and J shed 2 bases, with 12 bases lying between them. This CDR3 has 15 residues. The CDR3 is CASTWVSTYNSPLHF. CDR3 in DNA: TGTGCCAGCACCTGGGTTAGCACCTATAATTCACCCCTCCACTTT.

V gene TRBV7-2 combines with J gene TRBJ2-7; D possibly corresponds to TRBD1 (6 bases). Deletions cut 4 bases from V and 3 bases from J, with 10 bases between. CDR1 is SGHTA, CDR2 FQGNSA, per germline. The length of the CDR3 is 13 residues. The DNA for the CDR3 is TGTGCCAGCAGCTACTCGGGACACTACGAGCAGTACTTC. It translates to CASSYSGHYEQYF. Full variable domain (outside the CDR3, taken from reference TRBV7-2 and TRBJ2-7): GAGVSQSPSNKVTEKGKDVELRCDPISGHTALYWYRQSLGQGLEFLIYFQGNSAPDKSGLPSDRFSAERTGGSVSTLTIQRTQQEDSAVYLCASSYSGHYEQYFGPGTRLTVT.

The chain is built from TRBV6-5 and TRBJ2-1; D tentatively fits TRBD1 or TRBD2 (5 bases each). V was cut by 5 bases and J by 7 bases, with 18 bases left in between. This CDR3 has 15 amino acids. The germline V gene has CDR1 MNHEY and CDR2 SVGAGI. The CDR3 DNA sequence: TGTGCCAGCAGTGGGGTGGGGGAGAACGGGAATGAGCAGTTCTTC. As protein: CASSGVGENGNEQFF.

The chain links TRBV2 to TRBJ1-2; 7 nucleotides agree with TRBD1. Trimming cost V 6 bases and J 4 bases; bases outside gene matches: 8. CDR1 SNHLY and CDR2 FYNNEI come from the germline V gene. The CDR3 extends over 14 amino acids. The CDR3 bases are TGTGCCAGCAGCGGGGACAGCGAGGGCTATGGCTACACCTTC. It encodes CASSGDSEGYGYTF.

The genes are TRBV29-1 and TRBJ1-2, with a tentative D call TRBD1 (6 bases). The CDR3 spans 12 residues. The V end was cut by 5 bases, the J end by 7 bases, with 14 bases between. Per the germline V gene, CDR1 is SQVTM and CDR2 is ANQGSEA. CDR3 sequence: CSVSRGSGGYTF. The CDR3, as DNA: TGCAGCGTTAGCAGGGGCTCCGGTGGCTACACCTTC. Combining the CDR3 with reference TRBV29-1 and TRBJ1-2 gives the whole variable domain SAVISQKPSRDICQRGTSLTIQCQVDSQVTMMFWYRQQPGQSLTLIATANQGSEATYESGFVIDKFPISRPNLTFSTLTVSNMSPEDSSIYLCSVSRGSGGYTFGSGTRLTVV.

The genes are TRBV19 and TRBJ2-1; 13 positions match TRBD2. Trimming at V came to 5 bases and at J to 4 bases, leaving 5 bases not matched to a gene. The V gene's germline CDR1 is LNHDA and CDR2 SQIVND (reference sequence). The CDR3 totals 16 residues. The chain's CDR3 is CASSAGTSGIYNEQFF. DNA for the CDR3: TGTGCCAGTAGTGCCGGGACTAGCGGGATTTACAATGAGCAGTTCTTC. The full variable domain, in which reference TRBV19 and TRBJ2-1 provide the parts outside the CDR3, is DGGITQSPKYLFRKEGQNVTLSCEQNLNHDAMYWYRQDPGQGLRLIYYSQIVNDFQKGDIAEGYSVSREKKESFPLTVTSAQKNPTAFYLCASSAGTSGIYNEQFFGPGTRLTVL.

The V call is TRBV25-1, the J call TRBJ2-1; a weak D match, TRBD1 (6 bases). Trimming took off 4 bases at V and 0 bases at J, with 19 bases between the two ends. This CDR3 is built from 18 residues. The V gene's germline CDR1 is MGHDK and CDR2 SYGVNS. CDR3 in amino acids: CASSATLQGPGSYNEQFF. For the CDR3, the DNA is TGTGCCAGCAGTGCCACACTCCAGGGGCCCGGCTCCTACAATGAGCAGTTCTTC.

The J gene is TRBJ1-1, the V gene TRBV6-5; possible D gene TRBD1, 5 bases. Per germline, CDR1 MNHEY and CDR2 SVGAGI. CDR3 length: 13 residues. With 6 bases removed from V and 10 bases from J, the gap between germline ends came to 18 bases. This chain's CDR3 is CASSPLEGTVAFF. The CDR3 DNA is TGTGCCAGCAGCCCCCTTGAGGGGACGGTAGCTTTCTTT.

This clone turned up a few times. The CDR3: CASRLTSTGELFF. CDR3 DNA: TGTGCCAGCAGGTTGACTAGCACCGGGGAGCTGTTTTTT. The chain recombines TRBV2 with TRBJ2-2; possibly TRBD2 for D (6 bases). Germline-derived CDR1 and CDR2 are SNHLY and FYNNEI. V was pared by 6 bases and J by 4 bases, with 9 bases between. The CDR3 covers 13 residues.

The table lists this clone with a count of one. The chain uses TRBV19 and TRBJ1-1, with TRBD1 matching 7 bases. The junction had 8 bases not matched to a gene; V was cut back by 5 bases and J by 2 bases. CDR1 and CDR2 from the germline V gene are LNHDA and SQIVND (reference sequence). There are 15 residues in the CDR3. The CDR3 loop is CASSFLTGFNTEAFF. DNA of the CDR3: TGTGCCAGTAGTTTCCTGACAGGGTTTAACACTGAAGCTTTCTTT.

The CDR3 loop is CASSLRLAGEETQYF. The CDR3 nucleotides are TGTGCCAGCAGCCTAAGACTAGCGGGGGAAGAGACCCAGTACTTC. The V gene is TRBV5-4, the J gene TRBJ2-5, with 12 bases fitting TRBD2. Germline CDR1 is SGHNT and CDR2 is YYREEE (reference sequence). The CDR3 is 15 residues long. V was pared by 4 bases and J by 3 bases, with 4 bases of the junction left unmatched.

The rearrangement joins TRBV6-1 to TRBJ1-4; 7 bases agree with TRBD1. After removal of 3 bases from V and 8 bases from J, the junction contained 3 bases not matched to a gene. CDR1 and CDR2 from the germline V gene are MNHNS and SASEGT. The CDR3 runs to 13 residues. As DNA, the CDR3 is TGTGCCAGCAGTGAGCAGGGGGGCGAAAAACTGTTTTTT. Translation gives CASSEQGGEKLFF.

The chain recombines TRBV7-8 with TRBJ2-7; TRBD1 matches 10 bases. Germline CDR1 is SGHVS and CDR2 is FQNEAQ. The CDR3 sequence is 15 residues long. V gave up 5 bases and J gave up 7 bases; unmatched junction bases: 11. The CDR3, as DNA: TGTGCCAGCAGCCCCCTGGACAGGGGGTCGGAAGAGCAGTACTTC. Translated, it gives CASSPLDRGSEEQYF.

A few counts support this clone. The CDR3 nucleotides read TGTGCCAGCAGCTTACGAAATGGGGGGGTGGACGGCTACACCTTC. Protein: CASSLRNGGVDGYTF. The chain uses TRBV7-6 and TRBJ1-2, with D tentatively TRBD1 (5 bases). V was shortened by 2 bases and J by 8 bases, with 18 bases between the two germline ends. The CDR3 consists of 15 residues. Germline V gene lookup returns CDR1 SGHVS and CDR2 FNYEAQ.

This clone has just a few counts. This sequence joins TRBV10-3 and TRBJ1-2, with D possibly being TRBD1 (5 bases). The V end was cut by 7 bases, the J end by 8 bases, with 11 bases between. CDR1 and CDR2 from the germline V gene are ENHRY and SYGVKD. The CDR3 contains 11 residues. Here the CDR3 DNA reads TGTGCCATCACCGCGGGGGAGGGCTACACCTTC. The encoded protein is CAITAGEGYTF.

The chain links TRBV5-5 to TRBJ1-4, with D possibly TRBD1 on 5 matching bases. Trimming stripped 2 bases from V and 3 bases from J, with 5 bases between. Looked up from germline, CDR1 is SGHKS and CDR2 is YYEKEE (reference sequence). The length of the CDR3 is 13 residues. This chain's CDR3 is CASSFRANEKLFF. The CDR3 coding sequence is TGTGCCAGCAGCTTCAGGGCTAATGAAAAACTGTTTTTT.

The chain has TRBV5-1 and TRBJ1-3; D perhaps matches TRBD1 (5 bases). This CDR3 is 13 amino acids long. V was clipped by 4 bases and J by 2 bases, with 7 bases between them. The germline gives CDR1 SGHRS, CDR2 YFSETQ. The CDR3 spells CASSRGAGNTIYF. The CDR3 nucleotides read TGCGCCAGCAGCCGGGGGGCTGGAAACACCATATATTTT.

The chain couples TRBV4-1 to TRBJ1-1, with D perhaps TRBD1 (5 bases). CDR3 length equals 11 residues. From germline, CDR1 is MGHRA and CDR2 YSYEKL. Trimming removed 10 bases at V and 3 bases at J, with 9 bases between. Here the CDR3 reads CAIGGDTEAFF. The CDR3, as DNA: TGCGCCATCGGGGGGGACACTGAAGCTTTCTTT.

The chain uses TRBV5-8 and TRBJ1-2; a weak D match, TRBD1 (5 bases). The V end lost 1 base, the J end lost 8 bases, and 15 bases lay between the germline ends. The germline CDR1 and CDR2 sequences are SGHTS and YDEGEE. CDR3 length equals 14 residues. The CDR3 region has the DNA TGTGCCAGCAGCTTGTACGGACACGTCGGGGGCTACACCTTC. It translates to CASSLYGHVGGYTF.

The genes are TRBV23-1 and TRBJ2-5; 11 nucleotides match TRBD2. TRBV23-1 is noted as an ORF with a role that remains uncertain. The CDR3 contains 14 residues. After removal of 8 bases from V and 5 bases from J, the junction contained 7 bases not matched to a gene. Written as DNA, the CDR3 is TGCGCCAGCGGCCCTAGCGGGGGGAAGGAGACCCAGTACTTC. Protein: CASGPSGGKETQYF.

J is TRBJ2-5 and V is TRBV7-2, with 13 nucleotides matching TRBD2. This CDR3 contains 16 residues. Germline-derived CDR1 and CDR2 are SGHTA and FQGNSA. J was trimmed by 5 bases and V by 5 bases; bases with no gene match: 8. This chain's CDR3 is CASSQTSGRAAETQYF. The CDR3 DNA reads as TGTGCCAGCAGCCAAACTAGCGGGAGGGCCGCCGAGACCCAGTACTTC.

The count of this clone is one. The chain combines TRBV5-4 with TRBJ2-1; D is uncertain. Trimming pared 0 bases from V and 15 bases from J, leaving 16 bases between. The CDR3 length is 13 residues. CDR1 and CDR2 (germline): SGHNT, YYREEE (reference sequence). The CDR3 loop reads CASSLGLGGAGFF. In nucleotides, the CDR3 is TGTGCCAGCAGCTTGGGATTAGGCGGCGCAGGGTTCTTC.

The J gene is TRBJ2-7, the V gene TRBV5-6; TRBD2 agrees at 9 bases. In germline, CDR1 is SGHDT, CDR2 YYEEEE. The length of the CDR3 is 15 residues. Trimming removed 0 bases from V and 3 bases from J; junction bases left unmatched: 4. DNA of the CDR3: TGTGCCAGCAGCTTGGCAGGGACTAGCATCTACGAGCAGTACTTC. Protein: CASSLAGTSIYEQYF.